These 15 T cell receptor beta chains were sequenced from one sample in a study of cytomegalovirus exposure and HLA in healthy donors. The PCR had 60 Vbeta and 13 Jbeta primers. Assay used: immunoSEQ multiplex PCR; TCRdb lists only in-frame clones, some missing. The sample carries approximately 140,000 clones, about three quarters recorded once. Source material: PBMCs. All receptors come from a man aged 35 to 55 in good health and CMV-seropositive.

This clone appeared once. CDR3 DNA sequence: TGTGCCAGCAGTTCCACAGGTGGAGGGAGAGAGACCCAGTACTTC. Encoded protein: CASSSTGGGRETQYF. This chain uses TRBV11-1 with TRBJ2-5; D possibly corresponds to TRBD2 (6 bases). V was pared by 6 bases and J by 4 bases, with 18 bases between. Looked up from germline, CDR1 is SGHAT and CDR2 is FQDESV (reference sequence). The CDR3 spans 15 residues.

This clone was detected a few times. This chain links TRBV5-8 with TRBJ2-4; perhaps TRBD2 as D (6 bases). Trimming cost V 4 bases and J 6 bases, with 11 bases left between them. This CDR3 has 13 residues. In germline, CDR1 is SGHTS, CDR2 YDEGEE. The CDR3 nucleotides are TGTGCCAGCAGCCAGGGACTCGGAAACATTCAGTACTTC. Translated, it gives CASSQGLGNIQYF. The whole variable domain, remainder taken from reference TRBV5-8 and TRBJ2-4, is EAGVTQSPTHLIKTRGQQATLRCSPISGHTSVYWYQQALGLGLQFLLWYDEGEERNRGNFPPRFSGRQFPNYSSELNVNALELEDSALYLCASSQGLGNIQYFGAGTRLSVL.

This chain joins TRBV6-5 and TRBJ2-1; 11 bases are shared with TRBD2. J was trimmed by 4 bases and V by 4 bases; bases with no gene match: 6. The V gene's germline CDR1 is MNHEY and CDR2 SVGAGI. The CDR3 is 16 residues long. CDR3 in amino acids: CASSFRTSGLYNEQFF. As DNA, the CDR3 is TGTGCCAGCAGTTTCCGGACTAGCGGGTTGTACAATGAGCAGTTCTTC.

In regard to this clone: A junction boundary mismatches the germline segment, possibly from a read error. V and J are TRBV7-9 and TRBJ1-2; tentatively, D is TRBD1 (5 bases). Germline CDR1 is SEHNR and CDR2 is FQNEAQ (reference sequence). The length of the CDR3 is 13 residues. Written as DNA, the CDR3 is TGTTCCAGCAGAACCGTGGGGCCGTATGGCTACACCTTC. Amino acid sequence: CSSRTVGPYGYTF.

This clone was observed a single time. This chain joins TRBV5-8 and TRBJ2-1, with TRBD1 as a possible D gene (6 bases). The CDR3 runs 15 residues. Trimming left V 2 bases short and J 2 bases short, with 11 bases between. CDR1 and CDR2 (germline): SGHTS, YDEGEE. For the CDR3, the DNA is TGTGCCAGCAGCTTTCAGGGGCGGACCTACAATGAGCAGTTCTTC. Its protein product is CASSFQGRTYNEQFF. Looking up the rest from reference TRBV5-8 and TRBJ2-1 gives the full variable domain: EAGVTQSPTHLIKTRGQQATLRCSPISGHTSVYWYQQALGLGLQFLLWYDEGEERNRGNFPPRFSGRQFPNYSSELNVNALELEDSALYLCASSFQGRTYNEQFFGPGTRLTVL.

CDR3 nucleotide sequence: TGTGCCAGCAGCTTAGTGGCCACTAGCGGGGCGGGGGCCTACGAGCAGTACTTC. Amino acids: CASSLVATSGAGAYEQYF. This chain connects TRBV7-2 to TRBJ2-7; 10 bases are a match to TRBD2. The junction had 11 bases not matched to a gene; V was cut back by 1 base and J by 2 bases. Germline CDR1 and CDR2: SGHTA and FQGNSA. The CDR3 covers 18 residues.

The V and J genes are TRBV19 and TRBJ1-2; 7 nucleotides line up with TRBD1. V was clipped by 10 bases and J by 4 bases; unmatched bases: 12. There are 14 residues in the CDR3. Germline V lookup: CDR1 LNHDA, CDR2 SQIVND (reference sequence). CDR3 region: CATLARDSVYGYTF. As DNA, the CDR3 is TGTGCCACCTTGGCTAGGGACAGTGTCTATGGCTACACCTTC.

This chain joins TRBV27 and TRBJ2-7; 8 bases align to TRBD2. The junction had 8 bases not matched to a gene; V was cut back by 5 bases and J by 5 bases. Germline loops: CDR1 MNHEY, CDR2 SMNVEV (reference sequence). This CDR3 contains 14 residues. The CDR3 DNA sequence: TGTGCCAGCAGTGCCGGGACTAGGAGTCACGAGCAGTACTTC. It encodes CASSAGTRSHEQYF.

This clone was seen a few times. The rearrangement joins TRBV15 to TRBJ2-7; D gene uncertain. The CDR3 has 12 residues. The germline V gene has CDR1 LNHNV and CDR2 YYDKDF (reference sequence). Trimming took off 3 bases at V and 3 bases at J, with 6 bases between the two ends. The CDR3 nucleotides read TGTGCCACCAGCAGGACGGGCTACGAGCAGTACTTC. It encodes CATSRTGYEQYF.

The chain carries TRBV7-9 and TRBJ1-4; 8 bases map to TRBD1. Unmatched junction bases numbered 8, after V lost 5 bases and J lost 3 bases. The CDR3 spans 16 residues. Germline-derived CDR1 and CDR2 are SEHNR and FQNEAQ (reference sequence). The CDR3 sequence is CASSPRQGTSNEKLFF. The CDR3 DNA reads TGTGCCAGCAGCCCTCGACAGGGGACATCTAATGAAAAACTGTTTTTT.

The chain employs TRBV7-2 and TRBJ2-1; 10 bases fit TRBD2. The CDR3 runs 16 residues. Germline CDR1 reads SGHTA; CDR2 reads FQGNSA. V was pared by 5 bases and J by 4 bases, with 8 bases of the junction left unmatched. For the CDR3, the DNA is TGTGCCAGCAGCACGCTCGGGACTAGCGAATACAATGAGCAGTTCTTC. Encoded protein: CASSTLGTSEYNEQFF.

This chain connects TRBV6-4 to TRBJ1-5; possible D gene TRBD1, 6 bases. This CDR3 is built from 14 residues. CDR1 and CDR2 from the germline V gene are MRHNA and SNTAGT. Deletions cut 3 bases from V and 7 bases from J, with 13 bases between. The CDR3 DNA follows: TGTGCCAGCAGTGAATTCGGGGGGCGGCAGCCCCAGCATTTT. Its translation: CASSEFGGRQPQHF.

V gene TRBV30 combines with J gene TRBJ2-4; 8 bases match TRBD1. The junction had 5 bases not matched to a gene; V was cut back by 4 bases and J by 0 bases. CDR3 length equals 15 residues. CDR1 and CDR2 from the germline V gene are GTSNPN and SVGIG (reference sequence). This CDR3 is CAWTTGGVAKNIQYF. The DNA for the CDR3 is TGTGCCTGGACTACAGGGGGAGTAGCCAAAAACATTCAGTACTTC.

The chain has TRBV19 and TRBJ1-4, with 8 bases that match TRBD1. Germline trimming cut 4 bases from V and 4 bases from J; bases unmatched to any gene: 11. The CDR3 spans 17 residues. Germline V lookup: CDR1 LNHDA, CDR2 SQIVND (reference sequence). CDR3 in amino acids: CASSTPDRGPGNEKLFF. The CDR3 bases are TGTGCCAGTAGTACCCCAGACAGGGGACCCGGTAATGAAAAACTGTTTTTT. Using reference TRBV19 and TRBJ1-4 for the parts outside the CDR3, the full variable domain is DGGITQSPKYLFRKEGQNVTLSCEQNLNHDAMYWYRQDPGQGLRLIYYSQIVNDFQKGDIAEGYSVSREKKESFPLTVTSAQKNPTAFYLCASSTPDRGPGNEKLFFGSGTQLSVL.

The chain employs TRBV9 and TRBJ1-2, with D unresolved. Germline V gives CDR1 SGDLS, CDR2 YYNGEE. The CDR3 loop spans 13 amino acids. The germline V and J ends were trimmed by 6 bases and 6 bases, with 15 bases remaining between them. The CDR3 DNA follows: TGTGCCAGCAATCGGGATGGGGTGAATGGCTACACCTTC. It is translated as CASNRDGVNGYTF.